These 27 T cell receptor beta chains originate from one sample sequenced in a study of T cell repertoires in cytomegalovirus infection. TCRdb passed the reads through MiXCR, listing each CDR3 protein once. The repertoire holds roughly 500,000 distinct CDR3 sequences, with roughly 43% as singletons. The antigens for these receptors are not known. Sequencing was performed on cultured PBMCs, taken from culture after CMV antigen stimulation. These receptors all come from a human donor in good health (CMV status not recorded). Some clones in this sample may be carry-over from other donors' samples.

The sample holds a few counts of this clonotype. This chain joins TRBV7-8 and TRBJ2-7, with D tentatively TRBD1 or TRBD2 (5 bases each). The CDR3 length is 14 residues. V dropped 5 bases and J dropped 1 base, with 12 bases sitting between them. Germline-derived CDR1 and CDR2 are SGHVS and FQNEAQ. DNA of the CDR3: TGTGCCAGCAGCCGGGACGCCCGATCCTACGAGCAGTACTTC. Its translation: CASSRDARSYEQYF.

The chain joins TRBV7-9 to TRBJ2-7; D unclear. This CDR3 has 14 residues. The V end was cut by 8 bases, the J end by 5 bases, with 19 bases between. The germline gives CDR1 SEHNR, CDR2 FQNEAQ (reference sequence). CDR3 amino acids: CASSSFARANEQYF. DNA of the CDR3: TGTGCCAGCTCCTCATTCGCCCGTGCCAACGAGCAGTACTTC.

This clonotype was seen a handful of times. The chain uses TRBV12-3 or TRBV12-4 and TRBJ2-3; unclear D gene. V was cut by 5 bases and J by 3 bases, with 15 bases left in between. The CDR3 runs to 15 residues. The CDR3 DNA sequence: TGTGCCAGCAGTCCAATAGAGTATGGGACAGATACGCAGTATTTT. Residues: CASSPIEYGTDTQYF.

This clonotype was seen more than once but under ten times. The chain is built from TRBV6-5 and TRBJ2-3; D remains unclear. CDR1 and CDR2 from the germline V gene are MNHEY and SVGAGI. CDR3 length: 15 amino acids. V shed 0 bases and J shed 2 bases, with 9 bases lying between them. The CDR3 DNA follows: TGTGCCAGCAGTTACTCGTTATCAGACACAGATACGCAGTATTTT. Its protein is CASSYSLSDTDTQYF.

The CDR3 DNA follows: TGCGCCAGCAGCCAAGTGGAGAGGGGTTCACCCCTCCACTTT. Translating it yields CASSQVERGSPLHF. V usage is TRBV4-3 and J usage is TRBJ1-6, with a possible D match to TRBD1 (5 bases). The germline V gene encodes CDR1 LGHNA and CDR2 YSLEER. Trimming stripped 1 base from V and 9 bases from J, with 10 bases between. This CDR3 contains 14 residues.

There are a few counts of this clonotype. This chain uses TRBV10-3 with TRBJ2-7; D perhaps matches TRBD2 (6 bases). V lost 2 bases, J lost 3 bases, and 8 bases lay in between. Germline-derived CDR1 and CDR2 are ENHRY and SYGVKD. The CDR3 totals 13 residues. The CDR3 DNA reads TGTGCCATCAGTGAGGCGCGGGGCTACGAGCAGTACTTC. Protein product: CAISEARGYEQYF.

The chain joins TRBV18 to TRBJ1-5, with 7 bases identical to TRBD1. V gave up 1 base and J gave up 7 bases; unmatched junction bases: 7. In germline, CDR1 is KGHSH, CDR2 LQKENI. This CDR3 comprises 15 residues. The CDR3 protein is CASSPREGAGQPQHF. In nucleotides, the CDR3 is TGTGCCAGCTCACCACGGGAGGGGGCAGGGCAGCCCCAGCATTTT.

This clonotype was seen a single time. Here the CDR3 DNA reads TGCAGTGTTCTGCGGGACAGCTCCTACGAGCAGTACTTC. It yields the protein CSVLRDSSYEQYF. The V gene is TRBV20-1, the J gene TRBJ2-7; D may be TRBD1 (7 bases). The germline V gene has CDR1 DFQATT and CDR2 SNEGSKA (reference sequence). This CDR3 has 13 residues. Trimming pared 7 bases from V and 0 bases from J, leaving 13 bases between.

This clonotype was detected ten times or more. As DNA, the CDR3 is TGTGCCAGCAGCTTTCCGGTGCCTGAGCGGAGGGGGAGAGGGACCCAGTACTTC. This encodes CASSFPVPERRGRGTQYF. The chain joins TRBV7-2 to TRBJ2-5, with D tentatively TRBD1 or TRBD2 (6 bases each). Germline V gene lookup returns CDR1 SGHTA and CDR2 FQGNSA. The CDR3 sequence is 18 residues long. V lost 3 bases to trimming and J lost 7 bases, with 27 bases between them.

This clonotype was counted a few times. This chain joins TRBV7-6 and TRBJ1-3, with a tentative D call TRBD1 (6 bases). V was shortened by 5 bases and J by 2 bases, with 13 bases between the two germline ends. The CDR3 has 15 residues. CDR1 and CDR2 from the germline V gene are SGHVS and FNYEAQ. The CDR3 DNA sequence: TGTGCCAGCAGCCCCCAGGGGAGGGCTGGAAACACCATATATTTT. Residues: CASSPQGRAGNTIYF.

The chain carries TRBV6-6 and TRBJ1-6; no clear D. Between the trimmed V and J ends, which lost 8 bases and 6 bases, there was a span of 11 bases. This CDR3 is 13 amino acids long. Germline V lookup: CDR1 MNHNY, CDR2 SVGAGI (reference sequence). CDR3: CASLRAVNSPLHF. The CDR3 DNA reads TGTGCCAGCCTCCGGGCCGTTAATTCACCCCTCCACTTT.

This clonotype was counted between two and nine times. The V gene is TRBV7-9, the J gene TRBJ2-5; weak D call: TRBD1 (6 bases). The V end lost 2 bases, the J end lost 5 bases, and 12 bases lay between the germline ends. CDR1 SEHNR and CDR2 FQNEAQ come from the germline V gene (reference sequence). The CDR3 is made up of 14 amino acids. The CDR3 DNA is TGTGCCAGCAGCTTATCCGGGGACACGGAGACCCAGTACTTC. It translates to CASSLSGDTETQYF.

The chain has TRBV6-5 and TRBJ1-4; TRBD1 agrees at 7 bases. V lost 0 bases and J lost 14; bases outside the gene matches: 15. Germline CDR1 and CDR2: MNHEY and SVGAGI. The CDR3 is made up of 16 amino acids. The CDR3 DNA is TGTGCCAGCAGTTACTCGAGAGGAGGGGCCAGGGACAGTCTGTTTTTT. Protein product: CASSYSRGGARDSLFF.

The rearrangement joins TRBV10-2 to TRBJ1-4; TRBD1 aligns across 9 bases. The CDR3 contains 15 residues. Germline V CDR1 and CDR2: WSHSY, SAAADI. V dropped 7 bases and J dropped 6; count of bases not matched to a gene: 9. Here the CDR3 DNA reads TGCGCCAGCATGGACAGGGGCATAATTCATGAAAAACTGTTTTTT. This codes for CASMDRGIIHEKLFF.

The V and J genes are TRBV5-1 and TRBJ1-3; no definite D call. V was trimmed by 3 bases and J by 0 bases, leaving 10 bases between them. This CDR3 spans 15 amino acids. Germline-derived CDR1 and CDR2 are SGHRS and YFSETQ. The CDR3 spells CASSYGVASGNTIYF. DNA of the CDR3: TGCGCCAGCAGCTACGGGGTCGCCTCTGGAAACACCATATATTTT.

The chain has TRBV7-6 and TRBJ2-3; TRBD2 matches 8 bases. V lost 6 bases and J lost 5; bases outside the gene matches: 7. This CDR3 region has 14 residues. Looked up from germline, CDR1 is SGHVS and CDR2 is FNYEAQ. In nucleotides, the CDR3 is TGTGCCAGCAGATTAAGCGGGAGAGGAGATACGCAGTATTTT. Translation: CASRLSGRGDTQYF.

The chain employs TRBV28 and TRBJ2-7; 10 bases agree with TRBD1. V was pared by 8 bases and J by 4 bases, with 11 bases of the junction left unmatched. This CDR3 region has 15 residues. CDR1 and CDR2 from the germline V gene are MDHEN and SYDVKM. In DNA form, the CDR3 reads TGTGCCAGCTATCGGCCCGGGACAGGGGATTACGAGCAGTACTTC. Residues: CASYRPGTGDYEQYF. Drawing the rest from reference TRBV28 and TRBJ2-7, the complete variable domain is DVKVTQSSRYLVKRTGEKVFLECVQDMDHENMFWYRQDPGLGLRLIYFSYDVKMKEKGDIPEGYSVSREKKERFSLILESASTNQTSMYLCASYRPGTGDYEQYFGPGTRLTVT.

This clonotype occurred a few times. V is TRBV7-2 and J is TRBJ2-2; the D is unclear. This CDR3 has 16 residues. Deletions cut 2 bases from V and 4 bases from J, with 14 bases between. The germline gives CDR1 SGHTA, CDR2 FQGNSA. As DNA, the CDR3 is TGTGCCAGCAGCTTAACACCAACACCGATCACCGGGGAGCTGTTTTTT. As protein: CASSLTPTPITGELFF.

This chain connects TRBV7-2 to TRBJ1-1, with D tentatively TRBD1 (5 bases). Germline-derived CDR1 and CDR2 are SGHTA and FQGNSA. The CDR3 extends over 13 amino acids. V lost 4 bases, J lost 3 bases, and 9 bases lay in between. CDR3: CASSWDAYTEAFF. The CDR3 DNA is TGTGCCAGCAGCTGGGACGCCTACACTGAAGCTTTCTTT.

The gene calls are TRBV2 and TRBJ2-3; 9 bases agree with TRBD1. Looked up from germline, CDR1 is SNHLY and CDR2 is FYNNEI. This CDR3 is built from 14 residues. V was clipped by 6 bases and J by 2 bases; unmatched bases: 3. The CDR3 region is CASRDRGFTDTQYF. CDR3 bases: TGTGCCAGCAGGGACAGGGGTTTCACAGATACGCAGTATTTT.

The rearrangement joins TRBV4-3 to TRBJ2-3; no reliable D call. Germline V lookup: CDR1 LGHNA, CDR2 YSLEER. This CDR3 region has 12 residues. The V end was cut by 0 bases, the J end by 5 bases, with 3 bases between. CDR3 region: CASSQDRDTQYF. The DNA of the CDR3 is TGCGCCAGCAGCCAAGACCGAGATACGCAGTATTTT.

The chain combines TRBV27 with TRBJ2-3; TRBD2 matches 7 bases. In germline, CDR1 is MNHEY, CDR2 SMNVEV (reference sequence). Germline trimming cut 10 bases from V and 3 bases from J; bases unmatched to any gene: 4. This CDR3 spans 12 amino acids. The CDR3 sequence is CATRLATDTQYF. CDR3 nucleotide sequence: TGTGCCACCAGACTAGCTACAGATACGCAGTATTTT.

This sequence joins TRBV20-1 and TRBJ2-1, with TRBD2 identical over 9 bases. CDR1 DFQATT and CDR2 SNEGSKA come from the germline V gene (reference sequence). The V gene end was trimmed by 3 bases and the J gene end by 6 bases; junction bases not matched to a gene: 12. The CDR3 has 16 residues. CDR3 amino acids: CSASSRGRAYGNEQFF. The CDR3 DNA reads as TGCAGTGCTAGCTCACGCGGGAGGGCCTACGGCAATGAGCAGTTCTTC.

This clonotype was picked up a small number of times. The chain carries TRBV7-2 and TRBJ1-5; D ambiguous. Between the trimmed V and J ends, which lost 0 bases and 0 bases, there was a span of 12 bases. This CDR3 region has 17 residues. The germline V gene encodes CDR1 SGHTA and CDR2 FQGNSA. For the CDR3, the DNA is TGTGCCAGCAGCTTAGCTGGCGGGCATATTAGCAATCAGCCCCAGCATTTT. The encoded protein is CASSLAGGHISNQPQHF.

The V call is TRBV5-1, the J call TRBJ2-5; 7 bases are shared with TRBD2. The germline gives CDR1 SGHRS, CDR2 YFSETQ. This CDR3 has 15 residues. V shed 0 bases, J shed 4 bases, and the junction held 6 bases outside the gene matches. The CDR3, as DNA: TGCGCCAGCAGCTTGGAAGGGTCTAGCGGAGAGACCCAGTACTTC. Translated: CASSLEGSSGETQYF. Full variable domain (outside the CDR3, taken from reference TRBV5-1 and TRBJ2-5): KAGVTQTPRYLIKTRGQQVTLSCSPISGHRSVSWYQQTPGQGLQFLFEYFSETQRNKGNFPGRFSGRQFSNSRSEMNVSTLELGDSALYLCASSLEGSSGETQYFGPGTRLLVL.

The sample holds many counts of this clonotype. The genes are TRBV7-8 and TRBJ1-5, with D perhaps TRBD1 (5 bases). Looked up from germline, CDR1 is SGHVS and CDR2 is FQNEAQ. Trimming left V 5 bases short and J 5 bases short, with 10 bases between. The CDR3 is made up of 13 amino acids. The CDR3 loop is CASSLGVDQPQHF. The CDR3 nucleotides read TGTGCCAGCAGCCTAGGGGTAGATCAGCCCCAGCATTTT.

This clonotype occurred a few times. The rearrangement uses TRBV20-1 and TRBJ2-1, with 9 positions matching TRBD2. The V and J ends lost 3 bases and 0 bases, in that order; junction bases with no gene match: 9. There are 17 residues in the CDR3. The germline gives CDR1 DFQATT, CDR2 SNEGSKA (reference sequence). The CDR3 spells CSASFAGGPSSYNEQFF. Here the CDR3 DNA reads TGCAGTGCTAGCTTCGCGGGAGGGCCTAGCTCCTACAATGAGCAGTTCTTC.